This TCR beta chain was found in a study of CD8 T cells in Susac syndrome. When the RNA was reverse transcribed, random hexamers were used with an input of about 0.5 to 1 ug. TCRdb reprocessed the immunoSEQ multiplex PCR reads with MiXCR, giving one entry per CDR3 protein. The data contain about 140,000 distinct CDR3 sequences, 90% to 97% of them seen just once; the ten biggest clones take up roughly 0.084%. From blood CD8+ and CD4+ T cells, the TCR beta chain was sequenced. This sequence originates from a human donor with Susac syndrome. Material for sequencing was CD4+ T cells from PBMCs.

The CDR3 protein is CASSWTGVGTNEKLFF. As DNA, the CDR3 is TGTGCCAGCAGTTGGACAGGGGTTGGAACTAATGAAAAACTGTTTTTT. The V call is TRBV6-5, the J call TRBJ1-4; TRBD1 matches 9 bases. Germline CDR1 MNHEY, CDR2 SVGAGI. Trimming cost V 4 bases and J 1 base; bases outside gene matches: 4. The CDR3 covers 16 residues.